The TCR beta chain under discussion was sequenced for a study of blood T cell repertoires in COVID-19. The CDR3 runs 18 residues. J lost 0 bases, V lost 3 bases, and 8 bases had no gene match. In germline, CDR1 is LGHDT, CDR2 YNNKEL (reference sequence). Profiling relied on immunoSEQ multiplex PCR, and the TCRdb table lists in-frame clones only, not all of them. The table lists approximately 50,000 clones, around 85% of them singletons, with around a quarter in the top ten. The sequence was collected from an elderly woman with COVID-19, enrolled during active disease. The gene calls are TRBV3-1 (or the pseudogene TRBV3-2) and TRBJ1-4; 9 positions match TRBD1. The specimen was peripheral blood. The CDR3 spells CASSQGGGQGSTNEKLFF. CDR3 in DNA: TGTGCCAGCAGCCAGGGCGGGGGACAGGGTTCAACTAATGAAAAACTGTTTTTT.